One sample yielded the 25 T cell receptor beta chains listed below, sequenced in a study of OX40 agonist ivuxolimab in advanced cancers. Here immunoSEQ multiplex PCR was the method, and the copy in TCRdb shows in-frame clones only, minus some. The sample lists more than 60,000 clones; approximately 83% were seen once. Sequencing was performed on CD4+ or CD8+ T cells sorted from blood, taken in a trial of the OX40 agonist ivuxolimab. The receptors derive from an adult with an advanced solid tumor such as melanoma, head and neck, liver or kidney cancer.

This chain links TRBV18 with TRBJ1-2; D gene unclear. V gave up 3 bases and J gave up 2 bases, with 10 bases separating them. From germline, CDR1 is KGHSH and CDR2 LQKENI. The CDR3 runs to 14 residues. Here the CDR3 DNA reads TGTGCCAGCTCACCGGGAGCCTCAAACTATGGCTACACCTTC. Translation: CASSPGASNYGYTF.

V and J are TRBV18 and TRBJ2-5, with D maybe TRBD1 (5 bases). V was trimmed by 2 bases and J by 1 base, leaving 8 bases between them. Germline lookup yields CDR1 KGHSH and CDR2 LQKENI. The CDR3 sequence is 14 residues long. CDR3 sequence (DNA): TGTGCCAGCTCACCAAATGGGGCCCAAGAGACCCAGTACTTC. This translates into CASSPNGAQETQYF.

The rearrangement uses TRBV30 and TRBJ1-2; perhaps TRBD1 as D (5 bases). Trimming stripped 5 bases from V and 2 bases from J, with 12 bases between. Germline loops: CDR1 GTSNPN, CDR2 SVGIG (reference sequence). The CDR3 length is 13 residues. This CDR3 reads CAWGSGGNYGYTF. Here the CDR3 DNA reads TGTGCCTGGGGCTCGGGGGGAAACTATGGCTACACCTTC.

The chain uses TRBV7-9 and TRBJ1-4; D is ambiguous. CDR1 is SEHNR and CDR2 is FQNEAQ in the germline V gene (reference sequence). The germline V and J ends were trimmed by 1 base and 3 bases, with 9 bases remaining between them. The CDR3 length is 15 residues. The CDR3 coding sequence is TGTGCCAGCAGCTTAGAAGGGAGGGCTAATGAAAAACTGTTTTTT. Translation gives CASSLEGRANEKLFF.

The DNA of the CDR3 is TGTGCCATCCCAGCGGGACTAGCGGGCTACGAGCAGTACTTC. The encoded protein is CAIPAGLAGYEQYF. The genes are TRBV19 and TRBJ2-7, with 12 bases matching TRBD2. V trimming: 10 bases; J trimming: 3 bases; junction bases outside the gene matches: 7. The CDR3 loop spans 14 amino acids. CDR1 is LNHDA and CDR2 is SQIVND in the germline V gene (reference sequence).

The CDR3 DNA sequence: TGCGCCAGCAGCTTGGCCGGATCTAGCGGGGAAGTTGGGACAGATACGCAGTATTTT. Its translation: CASSLAGSSGEVGTDTQYF. V gene TRBV5-1 combines with J gene TRBJ2-3; TRBD2 matches 9 bases. This CDR3 region has 19 residues. V lost 0 bases and J lost 3; bases outside the gene matches: 14. Germline V lookup: CDR1 SGHRS, CDR2 YFSETQ.

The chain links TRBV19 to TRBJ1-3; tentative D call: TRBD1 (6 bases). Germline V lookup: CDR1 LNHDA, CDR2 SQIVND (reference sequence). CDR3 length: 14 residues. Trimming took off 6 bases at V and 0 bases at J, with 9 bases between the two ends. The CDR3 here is CASSNRASGNTIYF. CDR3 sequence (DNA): TGTGCCAGTAGCAACAGGGCCTCTGGAAACACCATATATTTT.

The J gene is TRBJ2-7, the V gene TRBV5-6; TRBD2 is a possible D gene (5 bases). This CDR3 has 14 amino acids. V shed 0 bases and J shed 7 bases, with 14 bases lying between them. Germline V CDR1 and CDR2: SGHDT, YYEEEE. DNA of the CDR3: TGTGCCAGCAGCTTGGGACAACCCACGGGGGAGCAGTACTTC. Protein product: CASSLGQPTGEQYF.

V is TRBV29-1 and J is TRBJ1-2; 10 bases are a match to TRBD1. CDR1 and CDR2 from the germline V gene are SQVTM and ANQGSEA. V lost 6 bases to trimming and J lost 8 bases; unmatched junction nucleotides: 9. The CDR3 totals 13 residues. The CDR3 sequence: CSVSTGGVEGYTF. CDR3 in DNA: TGCAGCGTATCGACAGGGGGCGTCGAAGGCTACACCTTC.

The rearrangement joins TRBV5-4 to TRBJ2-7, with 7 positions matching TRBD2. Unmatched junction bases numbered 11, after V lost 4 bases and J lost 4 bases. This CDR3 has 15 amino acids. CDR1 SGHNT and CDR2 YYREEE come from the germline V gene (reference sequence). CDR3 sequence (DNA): TGTGCCAGCAGCCCGTCGGGGGGATCAGGGTACGAGCAGTACTTC. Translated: CASSPSGGSGYEQYF.

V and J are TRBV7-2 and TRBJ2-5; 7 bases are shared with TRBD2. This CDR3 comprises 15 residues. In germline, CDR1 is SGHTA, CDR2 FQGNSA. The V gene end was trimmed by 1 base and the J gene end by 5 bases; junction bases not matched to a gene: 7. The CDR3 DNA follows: TGTGCCAGCAGCTTAGTTGCGGGGGATTTTGAGACCCAGTACTTC. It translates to CASSLVAGDFETQYF.

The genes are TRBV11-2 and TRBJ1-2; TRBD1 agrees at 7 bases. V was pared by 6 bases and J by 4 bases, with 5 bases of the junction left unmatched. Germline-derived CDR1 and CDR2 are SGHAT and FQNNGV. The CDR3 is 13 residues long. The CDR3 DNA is TGTGCCAGCAGTCCCGGGACAGTCTATGGCTACACCTTC. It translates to CASSPGTVYGYTF.

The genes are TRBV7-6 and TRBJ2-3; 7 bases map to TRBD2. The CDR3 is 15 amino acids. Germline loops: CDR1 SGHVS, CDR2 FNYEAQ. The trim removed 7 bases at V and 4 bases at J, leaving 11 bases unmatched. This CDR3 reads CASKETAGESDTQYF. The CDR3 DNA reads TGTGCCAGCAAGGAAACCGCGGGGGAGTCAGATACGCAGTATTTT.

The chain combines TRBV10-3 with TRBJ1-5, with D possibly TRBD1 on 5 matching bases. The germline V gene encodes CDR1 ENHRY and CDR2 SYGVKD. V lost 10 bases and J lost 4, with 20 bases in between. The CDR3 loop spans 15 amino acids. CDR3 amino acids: CATSQGGDLNQPQHF. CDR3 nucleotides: TGTGCCACCAGCCAGGGAGGGGATTTGAATCAGCCCCAGCATTTT.

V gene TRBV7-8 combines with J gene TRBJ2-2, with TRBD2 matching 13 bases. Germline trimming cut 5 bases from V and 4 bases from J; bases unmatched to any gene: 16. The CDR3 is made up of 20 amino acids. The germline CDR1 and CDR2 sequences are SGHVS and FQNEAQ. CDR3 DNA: TGTGCCAGCAGCAGACGACTAGCGGGGGGAATCTCCCGGGGCACCGGGGAGCTGTTTTTT. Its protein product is CASSRRLAGGISRGTGELFF. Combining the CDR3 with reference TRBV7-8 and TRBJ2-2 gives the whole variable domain GAGVSQSPRYKVAKRGQDVALRCDPISGHVSLFWYQQALGQGPEFLTYFQNEAQLDKSGLPSDRFFAERPEGSVSTLKIQRTQQEDSAVYLCASSRRLAGGISRGTGELFFGEGSRLTVL.

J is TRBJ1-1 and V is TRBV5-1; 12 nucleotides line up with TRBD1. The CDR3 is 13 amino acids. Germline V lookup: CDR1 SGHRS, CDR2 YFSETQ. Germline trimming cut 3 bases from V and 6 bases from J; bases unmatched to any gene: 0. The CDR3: CASSWDRGPEAFF. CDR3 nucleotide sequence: TGCGCCAGCAGCTGGGACAGGGGGCCTGAAGCTTTCTTT.

The CDR3 protein is CAISAGTGNYEQYF. In nucleotides, the CDR3 is TGTGCCATCAGTGCCGGGACAGGGAACTACGAGCAGTACTTC. The chain joins TRBV10-3 to TRBJ2-7, with 9 bases identical to TRBD1. With 4 bases clipped from V and 3 bases from J, the junction kept 4 bases outside the gene matches. Germline CDR1 is ENHRY and CDR2 is SYGVKD. The CDR3 has 14 residues.

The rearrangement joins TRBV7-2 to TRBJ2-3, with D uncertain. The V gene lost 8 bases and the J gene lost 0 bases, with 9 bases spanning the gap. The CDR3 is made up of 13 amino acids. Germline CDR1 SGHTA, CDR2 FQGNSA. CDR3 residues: CASRSASTDTQYF. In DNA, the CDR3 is TGTGCCAGCCGATCGGCTAGCACAGATACGCAGTATTTT.

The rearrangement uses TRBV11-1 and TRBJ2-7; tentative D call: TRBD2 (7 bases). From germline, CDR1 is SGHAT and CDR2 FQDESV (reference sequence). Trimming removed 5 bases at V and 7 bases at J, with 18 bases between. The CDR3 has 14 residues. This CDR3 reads CASSADGGAREQYF. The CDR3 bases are TGTGCCAGCAGCGCAGATGGGGGGGCGCGGGAGCAGTACTTC. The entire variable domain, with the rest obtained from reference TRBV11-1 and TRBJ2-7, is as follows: EAEVAQSPRYKITEKSQAVAFWCDPISGHATLYWYRQILGQGPELLVQFQDESVVDDSQLPKDRFSAERLKGVDSTLKIQPAELGDSAMYLCASSADGGAREQYFGPGTRLTVT.

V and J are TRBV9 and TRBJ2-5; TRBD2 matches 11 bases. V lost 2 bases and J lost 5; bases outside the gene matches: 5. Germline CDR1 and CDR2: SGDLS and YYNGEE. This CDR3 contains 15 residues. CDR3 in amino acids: CASSVGLAGRETQYF. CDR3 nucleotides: TGTGCCAGCAGCGTCGGACTAGCGGGCCGCGAGACCCAGTACTTC.

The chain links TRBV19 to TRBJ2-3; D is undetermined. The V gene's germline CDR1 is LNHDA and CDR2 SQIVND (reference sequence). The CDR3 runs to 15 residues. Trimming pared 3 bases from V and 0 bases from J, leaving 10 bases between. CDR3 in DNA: TGTGCCAGTAGTATCGGCTTAACTAGCACAGATACGCAGTATTTT. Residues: CASSIGLTSTDTQYF. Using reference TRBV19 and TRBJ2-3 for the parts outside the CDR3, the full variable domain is DGGITQSPKYLFRKEGQNVTLSCEQNLNHDAMYWYRQDPGQGLRLIYYSQIVNDFQKGDIAEGYSVSREKKESFPLTVTSAQKNPTAFYLCASSIGLTSTDTQYFGPGTRLTVL.

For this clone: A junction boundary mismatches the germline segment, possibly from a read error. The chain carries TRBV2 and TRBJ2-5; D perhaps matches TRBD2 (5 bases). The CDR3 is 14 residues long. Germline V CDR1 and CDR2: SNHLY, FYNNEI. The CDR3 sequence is CASTEFGEKETQYF. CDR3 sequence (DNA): TGTGCCAGCACTGAATTTGGGGAGAAAGAGACCCAGTACTTC.

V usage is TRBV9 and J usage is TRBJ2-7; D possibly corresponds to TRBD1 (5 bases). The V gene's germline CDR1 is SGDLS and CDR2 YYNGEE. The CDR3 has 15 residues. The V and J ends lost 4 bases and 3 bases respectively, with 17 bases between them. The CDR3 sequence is CASSPLGAAFYEQYF. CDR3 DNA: TGTGCCAGCAGCCCTCTAGGGGCTGCTTTCTACGAGCAGTACTTC.

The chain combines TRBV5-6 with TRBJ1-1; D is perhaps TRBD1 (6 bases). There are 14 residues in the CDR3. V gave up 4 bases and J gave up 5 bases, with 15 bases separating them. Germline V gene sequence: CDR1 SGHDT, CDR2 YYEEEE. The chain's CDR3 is CASSNPRGGTEAFF. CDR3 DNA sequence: TGTGCCAGCAGCAACCCCAGGGGTGGGACTGAAGCTTTCTTT.

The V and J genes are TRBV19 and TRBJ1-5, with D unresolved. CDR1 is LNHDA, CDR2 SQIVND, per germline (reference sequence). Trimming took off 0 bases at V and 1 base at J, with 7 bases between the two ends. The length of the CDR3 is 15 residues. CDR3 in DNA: TGTGCCAGTAGTATAGACAGCGTCAGCAATCAGCCCCAGCATTTT. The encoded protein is CASSIDSVSNQPQHF.